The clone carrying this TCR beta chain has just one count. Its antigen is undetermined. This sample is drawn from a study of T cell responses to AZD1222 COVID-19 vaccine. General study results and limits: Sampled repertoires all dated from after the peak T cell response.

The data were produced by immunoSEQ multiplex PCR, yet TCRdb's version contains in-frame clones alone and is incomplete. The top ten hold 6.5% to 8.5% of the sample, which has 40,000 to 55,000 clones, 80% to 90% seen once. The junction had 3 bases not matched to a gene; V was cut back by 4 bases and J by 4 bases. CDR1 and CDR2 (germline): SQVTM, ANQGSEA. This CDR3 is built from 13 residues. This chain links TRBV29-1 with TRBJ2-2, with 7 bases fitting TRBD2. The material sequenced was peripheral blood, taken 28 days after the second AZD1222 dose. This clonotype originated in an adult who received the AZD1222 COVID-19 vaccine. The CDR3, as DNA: TGCAGCGTTGTGCGGGAGAGCACCGGGGAGCTGTTTTTT. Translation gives CSVVRESTGELFF.